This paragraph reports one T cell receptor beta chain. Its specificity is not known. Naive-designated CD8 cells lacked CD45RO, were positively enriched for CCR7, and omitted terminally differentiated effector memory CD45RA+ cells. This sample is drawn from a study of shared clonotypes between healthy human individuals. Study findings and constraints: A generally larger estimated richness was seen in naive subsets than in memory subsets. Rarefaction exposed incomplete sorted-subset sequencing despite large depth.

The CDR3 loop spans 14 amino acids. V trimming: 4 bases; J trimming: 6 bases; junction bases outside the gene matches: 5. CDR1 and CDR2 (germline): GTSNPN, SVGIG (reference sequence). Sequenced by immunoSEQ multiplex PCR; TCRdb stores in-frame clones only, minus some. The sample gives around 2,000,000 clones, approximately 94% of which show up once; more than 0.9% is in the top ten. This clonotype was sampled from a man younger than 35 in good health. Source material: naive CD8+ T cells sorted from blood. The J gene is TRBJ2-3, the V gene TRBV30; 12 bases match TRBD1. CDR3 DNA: TGTGCCTGGACCCCGGGACAGGGGGCGGATACGCAGTATTTT. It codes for CAWTPGQGADTQYF. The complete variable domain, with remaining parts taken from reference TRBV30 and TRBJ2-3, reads SQTIHQWPATLVQPVGSPLSLECTVEGTSNPNLYWYRQAAGRGLQLLFYSVGIGQISSEVPQNLSASRPQDRQFILSSKKLLLSDSGFYLCAWTPGQGADTQYFGPGTRLTVL.